What follows are 30 T cell receptor beta chains derived from one specimen sequenced in a study of blood T cell repertoires in COVID-19. TCRdb's table, derived via immunoSEQ multiplex PCR, lists solely in-frame clones and lacks some. This repertoire shows more than 95,000 clones, about 83% found once; its top ten account for around 11%. Sequencing was done on a sample of peripheral blood. Receptors originate from a man aged 55 to 70 with acute or convalescent COVID-19.

CDR3 sequence reads: CAISESRGNEQFF. Here the CDR3 DNA reads TGTGCCATCAGTGAGTCGCGGGGAAATGAGCAGTTCTTC. The chain combines TRBV10-3 with TRBJ2-1; TRBD2 is a possible D gene (6 bases). Germline CDR1 ENHRY, CDR2 SYGVKD. Trimming shortened V by 0 bases and J by 7 bases, and 7 bases separated the two germline ends. The length of the CDR3 is 13 residues.

This clone has only one observation. This chain connects TRBV18 to TRBJ1-2, with 11 bases fitting TRBD1. This CDR3 spans 16 amino acids. CDR1 and CDR2 from the germline V gene are KGHSH and LQKENI. V was pared by 6 bases and J by 4 bases, with 10 bases of the junction left unmatched. CDR3 loop: CASSDGTGGIVYGYTF. For the CDR3, the DNA is TGTGCCAGCTCGGACGGGACAGGGGGAATAGTCTATGGCTACACCTTC.

As for this clone: Compared with germline, one end of the junction differs, possibly owing to a read error. This rearrangement joins TRBV6-1 to TRBJ2-1; D may correspond to TRBD1 or TRBD2 (5 bases each). The CDR3 consists of 17 residues. The germline CDR1 and CDR2 sequences are MNHNS and SASEGT. The CDR3 loop is CASSEGSLGASGNEQFF. The CDR3 nucleotides are TGTGCCAGCAGCGAAGGGAGCTTAGGGGCCAGTGGGAATGAGCAGTTCTTC.

Within the sample, this clone is medium-sized. The V call is TRBV27, the J call TRBJ2-1; 12 nucleotides align to TRBD2. CDR3 size: 14 residues. The ends lost 6 bases at V and 8 bases at J; junction bases unmatched: 5. Germline lookup yields CDR1 MNHEY and CDR2 SMNVEV (reference sequence). The CDR3 bases are TGTGCCAGCAGCTGGACTAGCGGGAACGATGAGCAGTTCTTC. Amino acids: CASSWTSGNDEQFF.

The chain links TRBV18 to TRBJ2-7; TRBD1 is a possible D gene (6 bases). V was cut by 2 bases and J by 5 bases, with 13 bases left in between. The V gene's germline CDR1 is KGHSH and CDR2 LQKENI. The CDR3 consists of 14 residues. CDR3 in amino acids: CASSPRQGTNEQYF. The CDR3 bases are TGTGCCAGCTCACCAAGGCAGGGGACGAACGAGCAGTACTTC.

This chain connects TRBV24-1 to TRBJ2-3; D gene ambiguous. V was clipped by 1 base and J by 2 bases, with 6 bases between them. Germline loops: CDR1 KGHDR, CDR2 SFDVKD. The length of the CDR3 is 14 residues. CDR3 sequence reads: CATSDFRTTDTQYF. In DNA form, the CDR3 reads TGTGCCACCAGTGATTTTAGAACCACAGATACGCAGTATTTT.

The chain joins TRBV19 to TRBJ2-7; 8 nucleotides align to TRBD2. CDR3 length: 16 residues. J was trimmed by 2 bases and V by 3 bases; bases with no gene match: 9. Germline values: CDR1 LNHDA, CDR2 SQIVND (reference sequence). CDR3 sequence: CASSMRAGGGTYEQYF. The CDR3 DNA is TGTGCCAGTAGTATGAGGGCGGGAGGAGGTACCTACGAGCAGTACTTC.

The CDR3 region has the DNA TGCGCCAGCACCCAGAGGGGACAAACTTTCGGGACCACTGAAGCTTTCTTT. Protein sequence: CASTQRGQTFGTTEAFF. The chain uses TRBV4-1 and TRBJ1-1; TRBD1 might be the D (6 bases). The CDR3 is 17 residues long. CDR1 is MGHRA, CDR2 YSYEKL, per germline. Trimming removed 7 bases at V and 4 bases at J, with 25 bases between.

The chain is built from TRBV6-2 or TRBV6-3 and TRBJ1-1; 7 nucleotides line up with TRBD1. The V gene's germline CDR1 is MNHEY and CDR2 SVGEGT. This CDR3 has 16 residues. J lost 0 bases, V lost 0 bases, and 4 bases had no gene match. The CDR3 region has the DNA TGTGCCAGCAGTTACTCGTCTACAGGGGTGAACACTGAAGCTTTCTTT. Its protein product is CASSYSSTGVNTEAFF.

This clone has a handful of counts. The chain employs TRBV1 and TRBJ2-7; TRBD2, the D gene given by the table, was not confirmed from the DNA. TRBV1 is a recognized pseudogene. The CDR3 consists of 17 residues. The DNA of the CDR3 is TGCACCAGCAGCCAAGATCAGTTGGTAGCGGGGGTCTACGAGCAGTACTTC. This translates into CTSSQDQLVAGVYEQYF.

V usage is TRBV3-1 (or the pseudogene TRBV3-2) and J usage is TRBJ2-7, with 13 bases fitting TRBD2. The CDR3 has 13 residues. Germline assignment: CDR1 LGHDT and CDR2 YNNKEL (reference sequence). V was pared by 3 bases and J by 7 bases, with 0 bases of the junction left unmatched. The CDR3 spells CASSQGLAGEQYF. CDR3 in DNA: TGTGCCAGCAGCCAGGGACTAGCGGGGGAGCAGTACTTC.

This clone was seen a handful of times. The V call is TRBV13, the J call TRBJ1-3, with D tentatively TRBD1 (6 bases). Germline V gene lookup returns CDR1 PRHDT and CDR2 FYEKMQ (reference sequence). CDR3 length: 14 residues. V lost 3 bases, J lost 2 bases, and 8 bases lay in between. The CDR3: CASSLRGTGNTIYF. CDR3 DNA sequence: TGTGCCAGCAGCTTGAGGGGGACTGGAAACACCATATATTTT.

The chain is built from TRBV5-1 and TRBJ1-2; TRBD1 is a possible D gene (6 bases). The germline gives CDR1 SGHRS, CDR2 YFSETQ. The CDR3 is made up of 14 amino acids. V gave up 0 bases and J gave up 3 bases, with 9 bases separating them. As DNA, the CDR3 is TGCGCCAGCAGCTTGGAACAGGGCTACTATGGCTACACCTTC. It codes for CASSLEQGYYGYTF. The whole variable domain, remainder taken from reference TRBV5-1 and TRBJ1-2, is KAGVTQTPRYLIKTRGQQVTLSCSPISGHRSVSWYQQTPGQGLQFLFEYFSETQRNKGNFPGRFSGRQFSNSRSEMNVSTLELGDSALYLCASSLEQGYYGYTFGSGTRLTVV.

The chain carries TRBV4-1 and TRBJ1-6; a possible D gene is TRBD1 (6 bases). The CDR3 runs to 17 residues. Germline CDR1 MGHRA, CDR2 YSYEKL. V was trimmed by 0 bases and J by 7 bases, leaving 16 bases between them. The CDR3 is CASSQEGSGAENSPLHF. The CDR3 DNA reads TGCGCCAGCAGCCAAGAGGGCTCAGGGGCTGAGAATTCACCCCTCCACTTT.

This chain uses TRBV5-1 with TRBJ1-5; D ambiguous. V was trimmed by 3 bases and J by 1 base, leaving 11 bases between them. The CDR3 length is 15 residues. CDR1 and CDR2 from the germline V gene are SGHRS and YFSETQ. The CDR3 DNA is TGCGCCAGCAGCTCAGAGCCGGGGAGCAATCAGCCCCAGCATTTT. Translated, it gives CASSSEPGSNQPQHF.

V is TRBV7-2 and J is TRBJ1-3, with a possible D match to TRBD1 (6 bases). The CDR3 is made up of 17 amino acids. Germline V gene sequence: CDR1 SGHTA, CDR2 FQGNSA. Between the trimmed V and J ends, which lost 5 bases and 0 bases, there was a span of 17 bases. The CDR3 nucleotides are TGTGCCAGCAGCCACACAGGGACCGTAAGCTCTGGAAACACCATATATTTT. Protein: CASSHTGTVSSGNTIYF.

This chain connects TRBV6-5 to TRBJ2-5; TRBD2 agrees at 7 bases. The CDR3 loop spans 16 amino acids. Per the germline V gene, CDR1 is MNHEY and CDR2 is SVGAGI. V lost 2 bases, J lost 3 bases, and 9 bases stayed unmatched. The CDR3 sequence: CASSYLASGGKETQYF. The CDR3 nucleotides read TGTGCCAGCAGTTACCTAGCTAGCGGAGGGAAAGAGACCCAGTACTTC.

The chain links TRBV18 to TRBJ1-1; perhaps TRBD1 as D (6 bases). This CDR3 spans 15 amino acids. V gave up 6 bases and J gave up 8 bases, with 22 bases separating them. Germline lookup yields CDR1 KGHSH and CDR2 LQKENI. CDR3 in amino acids: CASSSQTNRAQEAFF. CDR3 bases: TGTGCCAGCTCTTCCCAAACTAACAGGGCCCAGGAAGCTTTCTTT.

The chain's CDR3 is CASSMGAGPTDTQYF. The CDR3, as DNA: TGTGCCAGTAGTATGGGAGCGGGACCCACAGATACGCAGTATTTT. This chain links TRBV19 with TRBJ2-3; 7 bases fit TRBD2. CDR1 and CDR2 (germline): LNHDA, SQIVND (reference sequence). There are 15 residues in the CDR3. Trimming took 3 bases from V and 2 from J; bases not matched to a gene: 5.

CDR3 bases: TGTGCCAGCAGCACACAAGACTCGAACACCGGGGAGCTGTTTTTT. Protein: CASSTQDSNTGELFF. The chain joins TRBV9 to TRBJ2-2; D ambiguous. Germline values: CDR1 SGDLS, CDR2 YYNGEE. The V gene lost 4 bases and the J gene lost 0 bases, with 10 bases spanning the gap. The CDR3 contains 15 residues.

The genes are TRBV6-5 and TRBJ2-7; no clear D. CDR1 and CDR2 from the germline V gene are MNHEY and SVGAGI. V lost 4 bases and J 3 bases, leaving 10 bases between the germline ends. There are 13 residues in the CDR3. The chain's CDR3 is CASSFRNFYEQYF. CDR3 coding DNA: TGTGCCAGCAGTTTTCGAAACTTCTACGAGCAGTACTTC.

The genes are TRBV27 and TRBJ2-7; a weak D match, TRBD2 (6 bases). The CDR3 is made up of 15 amino acids. Trimming pared 5 bases from V and 0 bases from J, leaving 14 bases between. Germline values: CDR1 MNHEY, CDR2 SMNVEV (reference sequence). The CDR3 protein is CASSAIRGSSYEQYF. As DNA, the CDR3 is TGTGCCAGCAGTGCGATACGGGGGAGCTCCTACGAGCAGTACTTC.

This sequence joins TRBV10-2 and TRBJ1-2; D uncertain. The V end lost 6 bases, the J end lost 8 bases, and 19 bases lay between the germline ends. Germline assignment: CDR1 WSHSY and CDR2 SAAADI. There are 14 residues in the CDR3. In DNA, the CDR3 is TGCGCCAGCAGGCCGGGATTAGCAAAGGGCGGCTACACCTTC. Translating gives CASRPGLAKGGYTF.

The chain employs TRBV11-2 and TRBJ2-2; D is unresolved. V was clipped by 1 base and J by 1 base, with 7 bases between them. From germline, CDR1 is SGHAT and CDR2 FQNNGV. This CDR3 contains 15 residues. CDR3 bases: TGTGCCAGCAGCTTAGGACTTATGAACACCGGGGAGCTGTTTTTT. Protein sequence: CASSLGLMNTGELFF.

This clone was detected only once. The chain has TRBV28 and TRBJ1-2, with 12 bases matching TRBD1. The CDR3 runs to 17 residues. From germline, CDR1 is MDHEN and CDR2 SYDVKM. V gave up 2 bases and J gave up 6 bases; unmatched junction bases: 10. In DNA, the CDR3 is TGTGCCAGCAGTTTAGCCGGGACAGGGGGCACAAGGAATGGCTACACCTTC. Encoded protein: CASSLAGTGGTRNGYTF.

The chain uses TRBV9 and TRBJ2-2, with 8 bases identical to TRBD1. CDR1 and CDR2 from the germline V gene are SGDLS and YYNGEE. This CDR3 has 17 amino acids. V trimming: 0 bases; J trimming: 0 bases; junction bases outside the gene matches: 4. CDR3 residues: CASSVGPQGANTGELFF. CDR3 in DNA: TGTGCCAGCAGCGTAGGACCACAGGGGGCGAACACCGGGGAGCTGTTTTTT.

A single count supports this clone. J is TRBJ1-4 and V is TRBV28; 8 bases map to TRBD1. CDR3 length: 14 residues. V was clipped by 5 bases and J by 10 bases; unmatched bases: 9. Germline V gene sequence: CDR1 MDHEN, CDR2 SYDVKM. CDR3 bases: TGTGCCAGCAGTGCACCCGGGACAGGTGGAAAACTGTTTTTT. This sequence encodes CASSAPGTGGKLFF.

This chain connects TRBV5-4 to TRBJ2-1, with TRBD2 matching over 13 bases. V gave up 4 bases and J gave up 10 bases; unmatched junction bases: 11. CDR3 size: 16 residues. Germline CDR1 reads SGHNT; CDR2 reads YYREEE (reference sequence). The DNA for the CDR3 is TGTGCCAGCAGCCCGGGACTAGCGGGAAACGGAGGGGAGCAGTTCTTC. Translated, it gives CASSPGLAGNGGEQFF.

V is TRBV29-1 and J is TRBJ1-3, with D perhaps matching TRBD1 (6 bases). Trimming took off 3 bases at V and 4 bases at J, with 13 bases between the two ends. Looked up from germline, CDR1 is SQVTM and CDR2 is ANQGSEA. The CDR3 covers 14 residues. The CDR3 sequence: CSVEGPGGGNTIYF. DNA of the CDR3: TGCAGCGTTGAGGGCCCGGGGGGCGGAAACACCATATATTTT.

J is TRBJ1-5 and V is TRBV5-1; perhaps TRBD1 as D (6 bases). Trimming took off 0 bases at V and 5 bases at J, with 9 bases between the two ends. The germline CDR1 and CDR2 sequences are SGHRS and YFSETQ. CDR3 length equals 14 residues. The CDR3 DNA reads TGCGCCAGCAGCTTGGTACAGGGAGATCAGCCCCAGCATTTT. Translating it yields CASSLVQGDQPQHF.